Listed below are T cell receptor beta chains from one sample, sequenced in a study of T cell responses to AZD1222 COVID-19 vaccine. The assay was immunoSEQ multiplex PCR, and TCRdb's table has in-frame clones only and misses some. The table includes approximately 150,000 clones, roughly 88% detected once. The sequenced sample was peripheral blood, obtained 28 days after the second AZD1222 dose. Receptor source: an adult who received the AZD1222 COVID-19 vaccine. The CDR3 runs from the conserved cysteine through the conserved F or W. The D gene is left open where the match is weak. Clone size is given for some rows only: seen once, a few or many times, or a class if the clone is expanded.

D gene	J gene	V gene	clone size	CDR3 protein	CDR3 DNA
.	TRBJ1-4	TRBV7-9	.	CASSLSGQREKLFF	TGTGCCAGCAGCTTGTCGGGACAAAGGGAAAAACTGTTTTTT
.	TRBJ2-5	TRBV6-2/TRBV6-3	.	CASSLGTEDLSQETQYF	TGTGCCAGCAGCTTAGGGACGGAAGACCTATCCCAAGAGACCCAGTACTTC
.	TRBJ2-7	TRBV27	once	CASSLTESYEQYF	TGTGCCAGCAGTTTAACTGAGTCCTACGAGCAGTACTTC
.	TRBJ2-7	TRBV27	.	CASSLSRGKSYEQYF	TGTGCCAGCAGTTTATCGCGGGGAAAGTCCTACGAGCAGTACTTC
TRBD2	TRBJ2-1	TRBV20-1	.	CSASSSGVVNEQFF	TGCAGTGCTAGTTCCAGCGGGGTCGTCAATGAGCAGTTCTTC
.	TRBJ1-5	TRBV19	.	CASSPEGGWSNQPQHF	TGTGCCAGTAGCCCCGAGGGGGGCTGGAGCAATCAGCCCCAGCATTTT
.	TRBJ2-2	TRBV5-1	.	CASRSGAPGELFF	TGCGCCAGCAGATCAGGGGCCCCCGGGGAGCTGTTTTTT
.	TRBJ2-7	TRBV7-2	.	CASSLGGPGYEQYF	TGTGCCAGCAGCCTTGGTGGTCCGGGCTACGAGCAGTACTTC
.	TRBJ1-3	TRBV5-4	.	CASSSRGSSGNTIYF	TGTGCCAGCAGCTCCAGGGGCAGCTCTGGAAACACCATATATTTT
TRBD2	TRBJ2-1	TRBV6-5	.	CASSWSLAPNEQFF	TGTGCCAGCAGTTGGTCACTAGCGCCCAATGAGCAGTTCTTC
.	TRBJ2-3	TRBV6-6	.	CAIRSRGLTDTQYF	TGTGCCATCCGATCACGGGGCCTCACAGATACGCAGTATTTT
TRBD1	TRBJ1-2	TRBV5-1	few	CASSRRTGESFGGGYTF	TGCGCCAGCAGCCGCCGGACAGGGGAGTCTTTCGGCGGGGGCTACACCTTC
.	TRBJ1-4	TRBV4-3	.	CASSPTGAGDGNEKLFF	TGCGCCAGCAGCCCAACGGGGGCGGGGGACGGAAATGAAAAACTGTTTTTT
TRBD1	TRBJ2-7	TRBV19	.	CASSITGGSYEQYF	TGTGCCAGTAGTATAACAGGGGGTTCCTACGAGCAGTACTTC
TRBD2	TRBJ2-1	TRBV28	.	CASSQSDASGEEDEQFF	TGTGCCAGCAGTCAGTCCGACGCTAGCGGGGAAGAGGATGAGCAGTTCTTC
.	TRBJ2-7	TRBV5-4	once	CASSEDPARNF	TGTGCCAGCAGCGAGGACCCCGCTCGAAACTTC
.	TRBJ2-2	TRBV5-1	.	CASSLASGTNTGELFF	TGCGCCAGCAGCTTGGCCTCAGGGACGAACACCGGGGAGCTGTTTTTT